This is a list of T cell receptor beta chains from one sample in a study of blood T cells in healthy people across ages. TCRdb reanalysed the 5' RACE reads using MiXCR and keeps one entry per CDR3 protein. The table shows hundreds of thousands of distinct CDR3 sequences, with 55% to 75% occurring only once. The specimen was blood. Every receptor here comes from a man aged 25 to 40 in good health. Both conserved end residues are part of each CDR3. A D gene is named only where the DNA matches it firmly. Clone size is stated in some rows and not others, as once, few, many or a class when expanded.

d_call j_call v_call clone_size cdr3_nt cdr3_aa
- TRBJ2-7 TRBV7-2 - TGTGCCAGCAGCGCCAGGGGGGGGATCGCCTACGAGCAGTACTTC CASSARGGIAYEQYF
- TRBJ1-2 TRBV12-3/TRBV12-4 - TGTGCCAGTCGTGGGAACGGCTATGGCTACACCTTC CASRGNGYGYTF
- TRBJ2-5 TRBV2 - TGTGCCAGCACCGCGCAGGGGTTGAGAGAGACCCAGTACTTC CASTAQGLRETQYF
- TRBJ2-7 TRBV10-3 few TGTGCCATCAGTGAGATGGTCGAGCAGTACTTC CAISEMVEQYF
- TRBJ2-7 TRBV24-1 - TGTGCCACCAGTGATTTGGGGTACGAGCAGTACTTC CATSDLGYEQYF
- TRBJ1-2 TRBV7-2 - TGTGCCAGCGGCTTAGTTGGCCAGCTATTACCTGCGCGAGGCTACACCTTC CASGLVGQLLPARGYTF
- TRBJ2-1 TRBV20-1 - TGCAGTGCTAGAGATTTCACAGGATTTCAAAACAATGAGCAGTTCTTC CSARDFTGFQNNEQFF
TRBD2 TRBJ2-7 TRBV3-1 - TGTGCCAGCAGCCAAGCTAGCGGGGTCTACGAGCAGTACTTC CASSQASGVYEQYF
- TRBJ2-1 TRBV29-1 - TGCAGCGTCCTCCCCAGACGGCGCTACAATGAGCAGTTCTTC CSVLPRRRYNEQFF
TRBD1 TRBJ1-2 TRBV12-5 few TGTGCTAGTGGTTTGGTACAGGGGCATGGCTACACCTTC CASGLVQGHGYTF
TRBD1 TRBJ1-2 TRBV28 - TGTGCCAGCAGCCCTACGGGACAGACCTATGGCTACACCTTC CASSPTGQTYGYTF
- TRBJ2-2 TRBV7-9 once TGTGCCAGCAGCTTAGTTGGCGGGGCCGGGGAGCTGTTTTTT CASSLVGGAGELFF
- TRBJ2-5 TRBV15 once TGTGCCACCAGATCCGTCCGGACCACGGGGGAGACCCAGTACTTC CATRSVRTTGETQYF
- TRBJ2-3 TRBV5-4 - TGTGCCAGCAGCTTTGTTCAGCGGGCCTTAACAGATACGCAGTATTTT CASSFVQRALTDTQYF
- TRBJ2-4 TRBV7-2 - TGTGCCAGCAGCTTAGAACTCAGGAAAAACATTCAGTACTTC CASSLELRKNIQYF
- TRBJ1-2 TRBV7-9 - TGTGCCAGCAGCTTAACTTCATCCGGGAACGGCTACACCTTC CASSLTSSGNGYTF
- TRBJ1-2 TRBV30 - TGTGCCACAGGACCCCGAGATGGCTACACCTTC CATGPRDGYTF